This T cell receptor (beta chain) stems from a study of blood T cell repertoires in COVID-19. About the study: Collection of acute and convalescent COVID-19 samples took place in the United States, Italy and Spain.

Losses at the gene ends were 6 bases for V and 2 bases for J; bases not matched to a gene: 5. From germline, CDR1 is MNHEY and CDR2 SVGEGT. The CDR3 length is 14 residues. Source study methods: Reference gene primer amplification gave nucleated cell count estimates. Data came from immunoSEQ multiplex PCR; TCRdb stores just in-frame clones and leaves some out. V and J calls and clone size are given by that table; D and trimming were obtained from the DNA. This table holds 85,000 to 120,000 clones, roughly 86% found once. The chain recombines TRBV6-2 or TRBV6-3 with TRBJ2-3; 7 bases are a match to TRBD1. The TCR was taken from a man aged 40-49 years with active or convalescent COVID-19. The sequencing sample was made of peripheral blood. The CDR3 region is CASSHTGDTDTQYF. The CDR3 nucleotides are TGTGCCAGCAGCCATACAGGGGACACAGATACGCAGTATTTT.